A selection of T cell receptor beta chains follows, all from one sample in a study of blood T cell repertoires in COVID-19. The table came from immunoSEQ multiplex PCR; TCRdb's copy has only in-frame clones and leaves some out. The table includes 90,000 to 120,000 clones, about 85% detected once. The sample comprised peripheral blood. These receptors were obtained from a human donor in a cohort sampled during active COVID-19. The CDR3 runs from the conserved cysteine through the conserved F or W.

v_gene | len | CDR3aa
TRBV7-2 | 15 | CASSLGQAANYGYTF
TRBV19 | 16 | CASSMFTAGVNTEAFF
TRBV5-1 | 15 | CASSPGTANTGELFF
TRBV24-1 | 15 | CATSARGQGDSEAFF
TRBV19 | 14 | CASSRNSMNTEAFF
TRBV28 | 15 | CASRSSETGWTEAFF
TRBV6-6 | 14 | CASSYSEGGAGAFF
TRBV5-6 | 13 | CASSLNGEETQYF
TRBV4-1 | 14 | CASSQEPGNTEAFF
TRBV4-3 | 15 | CASSQNRASGNTIYF
TRBV6-6 | 13 | CASSSGENYGYTF
TRBV7-9 | 13 | CASSQARNTEAFF
TRBV2 | 13 | CASSEERDGELFF
TRBV6-5 | 12 | CASREPSYEQYF
TRBV14 | 13 | CASSSRVRVEQFF
TRBV27 | 18 | CASSLGAGLADPSYEQYF
TRBV7-2 | 14 | CASSDFRGSYEQYF
TRBV7-8 | 21 | CASSLVLKGLAGGPSYNEQFF
TRBV18 | 13 | CASSPGGGREQYF
TRBV5-4 | 15 | CASSLMGDYSYEQYF
TRBV5-1 | 14 | CASSFSGQALEQYF
TRBV5-1 | 14 | CASSLSWGEDTQYF
TRBV24-1 | 16 | CATSDFLGLATGTQYF